This T cell receptor (beta chain) was retrieved from a study of blood T cell repertoires in COVID-19. Overall study context: Nucleic acid was either cDNA or gDNA, and it came from T cells, B-cell-depleted T cells, or PBMCs.

V dropped 5 bases and J dropped 2; count of bases not matched to a gene: 5. CDR1 and CDR2 (germline): SGHNT, YENEEA. CDR3 length: 14 amino acids. Here immunoSEQ multiplex PCR was the method, and the copy in TCRdb shows in-frame clones only, minus some. The repertoire holds tens of thousands of clones, with nearly 90% as singletons. The rearrangement joins TRBV11-3 to TRBJ2-5; 7 bases match TRBD2. The sequence was obtained from a man in his fifties with active COVID-19. The sequenced material came from peripheral blood. The CDR3 loop is CASSLRGKQETQYF. DNA of the CDR3: TGTGCCAGCAGCCTGCGGGGGAAACAAGAGACCCAGTACTTC.